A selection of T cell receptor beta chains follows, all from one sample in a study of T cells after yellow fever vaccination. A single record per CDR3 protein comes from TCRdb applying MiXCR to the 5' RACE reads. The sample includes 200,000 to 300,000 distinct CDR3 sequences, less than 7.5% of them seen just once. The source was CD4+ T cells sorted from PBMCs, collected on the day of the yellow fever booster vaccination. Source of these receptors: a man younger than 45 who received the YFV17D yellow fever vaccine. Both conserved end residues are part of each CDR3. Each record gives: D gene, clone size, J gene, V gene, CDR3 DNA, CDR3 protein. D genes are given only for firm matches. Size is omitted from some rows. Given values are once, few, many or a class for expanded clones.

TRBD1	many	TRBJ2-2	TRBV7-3	TGTGCCAGCAGCTTAAGGGCCCGACTTGGGACAGCCGCCCGGGGGAACACCGGGGAGCTGTTTTTT	CASSLRARLGTAARGNTGELFF
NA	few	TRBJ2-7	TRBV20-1	TGCAGTGCTAGAGGGCCCGACCTCTACGAGCAGTACTTC	CSARGPDLYEQYF
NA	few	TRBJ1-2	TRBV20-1	TGCAGTGCTCCCGGTCGCGACAGGAGTGTAAGCGTTTATGGCTACACCTTC	CSAPGRDRSVSVYGYTF
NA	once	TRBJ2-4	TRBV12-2	TGTGCAAGTCGCCACGGGGTAGCCAAAAACATTCAGTACTTC	CASRHGVAKNIQYF
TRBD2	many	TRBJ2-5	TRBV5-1	TGCGCCAGCAGTCCGTTGCGGGGGAGCCAAGAGACCCAGTACTTC	CASSPLRGSQETQYF
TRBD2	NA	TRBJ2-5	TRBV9	TGTGCCAGCAGCGTAGCGATAGCGGGAGAGACCCAGTACTTC	CASSVAIAGETQYF
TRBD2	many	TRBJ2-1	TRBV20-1	TGCAGTGCTCCGTCTAGCGGGAGCGTCGACAATGAGCAGTTCTTC	CSAPSSGSVDNEQFF
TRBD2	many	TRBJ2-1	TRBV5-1	TGCGCCAGCAGCTTGGGGGCTAGCGGTTCCTACAATGAGCAGTTCTTC	CASSLGASGSYNEQFF
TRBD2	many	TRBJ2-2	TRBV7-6	TGTGCCAGCAGCCCCATCCTAGCGGGAGGATACACCGGGGAGCTGTTTTTT	CASSPILAGGYTGELFF
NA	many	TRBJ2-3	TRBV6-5	TGTGCCAGCAGTTACTCAACGACGGCCTCTAGCACAGATACGCAGTATTTT	CASSYSTTASSTDTQYF
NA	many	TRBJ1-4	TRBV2	TGTGCCACCTCGATCAGGGCGCTTGAAAAACTGTTTTTT	CATSIRALEKLFF
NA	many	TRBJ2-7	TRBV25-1	TGTGCCAGCAGTGGGGCCGGGGGAGCCTACGAGCAGTACTTC	CASSGAGGAYEQYF
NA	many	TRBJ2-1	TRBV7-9	TGTGCCAGCAGCTTAGCGAGTAGTCGGCAGTTCTTC	CASSLASSRQFF
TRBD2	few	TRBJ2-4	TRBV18	TGTGCCAGCTCACCCCCCGGGAGGGCCAAAAACATTCAGTACTTC	CASSPPGRAKNIQYF
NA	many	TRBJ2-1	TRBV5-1	TGCGCCAGCAGAATCCGGACAGAGGTCACGTTCTCCTACAATGAGCAGTTCTTC	CASRIRTEVTFSYNEQFF
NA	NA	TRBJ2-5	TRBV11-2	TGTGCCAGCACCCTCGACTGGCTGACAGAGACCCAGTACTTC	CASTLDWLTETQYF
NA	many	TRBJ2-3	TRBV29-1	TGCAGCGTTGAAGTTTCGGCAGATACGCAGTATTTT	CSVEVSADTQYF
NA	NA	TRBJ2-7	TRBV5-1	TGCGCCAGCAGCCCGCCCCTGGAGGGCGAGCAGTACTTC	CASSPPLEGEQYF
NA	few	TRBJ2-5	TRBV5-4	TGTGCCAGCAGCTCCCCCGGGCTCCAAGAGACCCAGTACTTC	CASSSPGLQETQYF
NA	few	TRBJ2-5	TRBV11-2	TGTGCCAGCAGCAGGCAGGCCACAGGGTTCGTGGAGACCCAGTACTTC	CASSRQATGFVETQYF
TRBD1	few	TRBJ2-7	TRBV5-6	TGTGCCAGCAGCTTTCTAGGGACAGGGCAGAGCGAGCAGTACTTC	CASSFLGTGQSEQYF
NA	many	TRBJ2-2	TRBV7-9	TGTGCCAGCAGCCCCCGGCGGGATGTAAATACCGGGGAGCTGTTTTTT	CASSPRRDVNTGELFF
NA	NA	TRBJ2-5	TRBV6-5	TGTGCCAGCAGTTACCAGGGGTCTGCTGAGACCCAGTACTTC	CASSYQGSAETQYF
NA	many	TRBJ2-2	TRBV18	TGTGCCAGCTCACCAAGGTCAGGGGACACCGGGGAGCTGTTTTTT	CASSPRSGDTGELFF
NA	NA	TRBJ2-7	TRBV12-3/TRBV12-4	TGTGCCAGCAGTATACGGGGCCGCTCCTACGAGCAGTACTTC	CASSIRGRSYEQYF
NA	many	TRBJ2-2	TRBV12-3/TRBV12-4	TGTGCCAGCAGTTTCCGGGTCGGCACCGGGGAGCTGTTTTTT	CASSFRVGTGELFF
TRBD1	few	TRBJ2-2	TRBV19	TGTGCCAGTAGTCGGGACAGGGTTGGTGCCGGGGAGCTGTTTTTT	CASSRDRVGAGELFF
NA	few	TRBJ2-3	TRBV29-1	TGCAGCTCCGGAGCAGGCACAGATACGCAGTATTTT	CSSGAGTDTQYF
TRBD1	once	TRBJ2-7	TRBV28	TGTGCCAGCAGTCGGGACAGGAGGTTTCCGTACTTC	CASSRDRRFPYF
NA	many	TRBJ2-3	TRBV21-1	TGTGCCAGCAGCAAAGGCCCTACGGCTAGCGCAGATACGCAGTATTTT	CASSKGPTASADTQYF
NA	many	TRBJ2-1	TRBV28	TGTGCCACTCAAGCGGGCCCCTACAATGAGCAGTTCTTC	CATQAGPYNEQFF
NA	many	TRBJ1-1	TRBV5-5	TGTGCCAGCAGCTTGCTGTCGGGAGGGAACACTGAAGCTTTCTTT	CASSLLSGGNTEAFF
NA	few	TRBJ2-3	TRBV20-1	TGCAGTGCCATACTCCGCGGGTCAGATACGCAGTATTTT	CSAILRGSDTQYF
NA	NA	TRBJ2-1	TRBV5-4	TGTGCCAGCAGCTCCCAACGGGACTTACTAGCAGGGAAGCAGTTCTTC	CASSSQRDLLAGKQFF
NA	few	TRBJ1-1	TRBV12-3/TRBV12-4	TGTGCCAGCAGTCCCCACTCGCCCGGCCAGGAAGCTTTCTTT	CASSPHSPGQEAFF
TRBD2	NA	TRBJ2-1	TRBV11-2	TGTGCCAGCAGCTCGATGACTAGCGGGAGGTATGAGCAGTTCTTC	CASSSMTSGRYEQFF
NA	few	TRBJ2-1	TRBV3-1	TGTGCCAGCAGCCAAGTACAGATCCACAATGAGCAGTTCTTC	CASSQVQIHNEQFF
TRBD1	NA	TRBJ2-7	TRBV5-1	TGCGCCAGCAGCGTGGACGGACAGGGCTACGAGCAGTACTTC	CASSVDGQGYEQYF